This T cell receptor beta chain comes out of a study of cytomegalovirus exposure and HLA in healthy donors. The overall study: The early release's HLA-typed donors yielded approximately 82 million unique TCRs.

General study points: Listed as cytomegalovirus-associated were about 160 TCR beta chains. Later on, an analysis showed TCR association rates differing by HLA locus, with DRB1 the most and HLA-C the fewest. Available immune exposure information covered CMV serostatus only.

As to this clone: Its antigen is as yet unknown.

With 60 Vbeta and 13 Jbeta primers, the PCR was carried out. TCRdb keeps only in-frame clones here, not all; method: immunoSEQ multiplex PCR. The sample comprises roughly 100,000 clones, around 70% of which are singletons, and 1% to 1.5% rests with the top ten. After removal of 4 bases from V and 2 bases from J, the junction contained 5 bases not matched to a gene. From germline, CDR1 is MNHEY and CDR2 SMNVEV (reference sequence). The CDR3 sequence is 14 residues long. The J gene is TRBJ2-7, the V gene TRBV27, with 7 positions matching TRBD1. The receptor's source is a middle-aged man in good health and CMV-seronegative. Sequencing was carried out using PBMCs. CDR3 sequence reads: CASSSRQGAYEQYF. The CDR3 DNA sequence: TGTGCCAGCAGTTCGAGACAGGGCGCCTACGAGCAGTACTTC.